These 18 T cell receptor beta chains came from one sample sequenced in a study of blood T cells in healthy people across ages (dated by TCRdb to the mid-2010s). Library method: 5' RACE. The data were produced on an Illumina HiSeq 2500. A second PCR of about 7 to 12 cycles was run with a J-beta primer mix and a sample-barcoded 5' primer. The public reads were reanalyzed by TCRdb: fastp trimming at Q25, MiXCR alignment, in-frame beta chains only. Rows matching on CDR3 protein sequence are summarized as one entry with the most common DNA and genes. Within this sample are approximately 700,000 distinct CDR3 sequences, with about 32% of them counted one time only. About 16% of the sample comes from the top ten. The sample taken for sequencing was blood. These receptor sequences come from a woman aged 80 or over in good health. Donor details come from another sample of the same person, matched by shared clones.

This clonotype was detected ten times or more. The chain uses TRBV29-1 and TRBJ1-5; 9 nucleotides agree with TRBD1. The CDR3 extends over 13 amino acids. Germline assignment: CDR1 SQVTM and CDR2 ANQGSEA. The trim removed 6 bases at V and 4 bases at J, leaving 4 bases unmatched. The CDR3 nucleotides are TGCAGCGTGGGGGACAGGGAGAATCAGCCCCAGCATTTT. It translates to CSVGDRENQPQHF.

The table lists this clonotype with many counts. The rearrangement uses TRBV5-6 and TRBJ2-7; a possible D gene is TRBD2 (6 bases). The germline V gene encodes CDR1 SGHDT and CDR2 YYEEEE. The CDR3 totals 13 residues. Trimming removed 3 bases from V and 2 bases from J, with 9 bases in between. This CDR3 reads CASSWGVPYEQYF. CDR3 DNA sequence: TGTGCCAGCAGCTGGGGGGTCCCCTACGAGCAGTACTTC.

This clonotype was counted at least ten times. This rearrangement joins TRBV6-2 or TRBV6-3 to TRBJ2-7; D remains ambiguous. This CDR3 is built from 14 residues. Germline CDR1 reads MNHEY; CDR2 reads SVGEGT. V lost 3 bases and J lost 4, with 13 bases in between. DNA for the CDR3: TGTGCCAGCAGTTATCAGAGTGCGTCGTACGAGCAGTACTTC. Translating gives CASSYQSASYEQYF.

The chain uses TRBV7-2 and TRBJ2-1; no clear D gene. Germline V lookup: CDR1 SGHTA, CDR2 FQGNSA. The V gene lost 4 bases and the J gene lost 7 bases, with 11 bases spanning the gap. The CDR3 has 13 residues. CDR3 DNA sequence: TGTGCCAGCAGCTCGGACGGAATAAATGAGCAGTTCTTC. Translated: CASSSDGINEQFF.

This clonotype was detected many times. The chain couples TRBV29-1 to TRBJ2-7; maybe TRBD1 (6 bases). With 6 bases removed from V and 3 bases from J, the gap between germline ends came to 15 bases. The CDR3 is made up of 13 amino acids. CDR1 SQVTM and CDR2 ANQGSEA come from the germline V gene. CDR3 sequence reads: CSVQETGFYEQYF. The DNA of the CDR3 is TGCAGCGTGCAAGAAACAGGGTTCTACGAGCAGTACTTC.

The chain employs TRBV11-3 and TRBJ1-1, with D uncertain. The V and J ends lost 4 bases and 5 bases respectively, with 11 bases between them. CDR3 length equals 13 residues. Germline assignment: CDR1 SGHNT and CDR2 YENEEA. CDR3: CASSSEGSTEAFF. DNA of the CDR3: TGTGCCAGCAGCTCCGAGGGATCAACTGAAGCTTTCTTT.

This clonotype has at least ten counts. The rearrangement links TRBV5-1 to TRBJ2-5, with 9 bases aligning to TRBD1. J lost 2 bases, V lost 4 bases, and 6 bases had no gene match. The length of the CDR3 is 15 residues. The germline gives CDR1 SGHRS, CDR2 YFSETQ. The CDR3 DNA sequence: TGCGCCAGCAGCGCTGGGACAGGGAATCAAGAGACCCAGTACTTC. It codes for CASSAGTGNQETQYF.

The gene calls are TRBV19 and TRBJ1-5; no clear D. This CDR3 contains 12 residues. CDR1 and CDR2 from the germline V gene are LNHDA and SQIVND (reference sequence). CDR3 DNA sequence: TGTGCTTCGGCGACTAGCAATCAGCCCCAGCATTTT. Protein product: CASATSNQPQHF.

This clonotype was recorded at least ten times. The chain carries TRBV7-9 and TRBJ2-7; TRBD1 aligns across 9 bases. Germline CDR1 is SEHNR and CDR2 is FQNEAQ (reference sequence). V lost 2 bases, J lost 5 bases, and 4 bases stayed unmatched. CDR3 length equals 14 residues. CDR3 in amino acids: CASSLQQGANEQYF. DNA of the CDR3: TGTGCCAGCAGCTTACAACAGGGGGCCAACGAGCAGTACTTC.

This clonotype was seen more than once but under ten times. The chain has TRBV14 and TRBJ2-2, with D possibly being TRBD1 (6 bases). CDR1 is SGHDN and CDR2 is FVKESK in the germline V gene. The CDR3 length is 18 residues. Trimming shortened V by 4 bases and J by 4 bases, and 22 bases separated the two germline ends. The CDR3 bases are TGTGCCAGCAGCCCTCTCAAGATGGTGGGGGCGATCACCGGGGAGCTGTTTTTT. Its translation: CASSPLKMVGAITGELFF.

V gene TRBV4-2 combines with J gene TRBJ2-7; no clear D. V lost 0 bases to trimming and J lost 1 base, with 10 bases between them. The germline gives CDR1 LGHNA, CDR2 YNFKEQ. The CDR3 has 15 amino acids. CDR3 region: CASSQDRVWSYEQYF. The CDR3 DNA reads TGTGCCAGCAGCCAAGATAGGGTCTGGTCCTACGAGCAGTACTTC.

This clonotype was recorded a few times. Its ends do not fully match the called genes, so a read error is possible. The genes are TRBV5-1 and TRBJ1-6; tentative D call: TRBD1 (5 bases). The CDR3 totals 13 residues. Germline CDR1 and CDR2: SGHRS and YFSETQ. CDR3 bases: TGCACCAGCGGAGCAGGGATGGCTTCACCCCTCCACTTT. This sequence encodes CTSGAGMASPLHF. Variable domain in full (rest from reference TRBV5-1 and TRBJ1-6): KAGVTQTPRYLIKTRGQQVTLSCSPISGHRSVSWYQQTPGQGLQFLFEYFSETQRNKGNFPGRFSGRQFSNSRSEMNVSTLELGDSALYLCTSGAGMASPLHFGNGTRLTVT.

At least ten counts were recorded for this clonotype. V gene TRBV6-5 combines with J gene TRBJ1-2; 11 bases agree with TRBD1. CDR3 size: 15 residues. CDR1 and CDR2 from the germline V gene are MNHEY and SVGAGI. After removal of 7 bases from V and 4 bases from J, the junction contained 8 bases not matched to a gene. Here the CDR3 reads CASTLGQGGVYGYTF. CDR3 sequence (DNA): TGTGCCAGCACTCTGGGACAGGGGGGTGTCTATGGCTACACCTTC.

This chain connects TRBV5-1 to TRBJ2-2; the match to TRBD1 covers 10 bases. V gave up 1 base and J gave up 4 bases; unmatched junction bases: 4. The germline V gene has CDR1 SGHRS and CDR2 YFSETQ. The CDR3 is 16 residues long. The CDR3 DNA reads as TGCGCCAGCAGCTTGAGCAGGACAGGGGGCACCGGGGAGCTGTTTTTT. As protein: CASSLSRTGGTGELFF.

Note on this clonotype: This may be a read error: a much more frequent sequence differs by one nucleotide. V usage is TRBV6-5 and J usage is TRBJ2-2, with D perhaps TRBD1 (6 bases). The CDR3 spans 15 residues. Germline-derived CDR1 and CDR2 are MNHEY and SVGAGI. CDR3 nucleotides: TGTGCCAGCAGCCTTCGGGCAGGGGTCACCGGGGAGCGGTTTTTT. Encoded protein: CASSLRAGVTGERFF.

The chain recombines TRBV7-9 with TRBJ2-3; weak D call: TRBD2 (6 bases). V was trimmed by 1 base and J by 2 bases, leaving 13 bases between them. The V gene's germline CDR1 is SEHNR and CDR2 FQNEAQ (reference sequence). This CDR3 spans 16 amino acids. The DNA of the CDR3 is TGTGCCAGCAGCTTAGAGGCTAGCGCTCCCACAGATACGCAGTATTTT. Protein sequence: CASSLEASAPTDTQYF.

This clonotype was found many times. The CDR3 spells CASSQRRGRETQYF. CDR3 nucleotides: TGTGCCAGCAGTCAGAGACGGGGGCGGGAGACCCAGTACTTC. The V and J genes are TRBV6-6 and TRBJ2-5, with D perhaps assigned TRBD1 or TRBD2 (6 bases each). V was pared by 5 bases and J by 5 bases, with 15 bases between. This CDR3 region has 14 residues. Per the germline V gene, CDR1 is MNHNY and CDR2 is SVGAGI (reference sequence).

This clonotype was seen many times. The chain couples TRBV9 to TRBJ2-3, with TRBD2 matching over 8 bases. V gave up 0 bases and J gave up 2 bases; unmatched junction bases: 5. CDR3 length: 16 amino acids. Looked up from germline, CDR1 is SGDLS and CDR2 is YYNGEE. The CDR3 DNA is TGTGCCAGCAGCGTAGACGGGGGGGATTTCACAGATACGCAGTATTTT. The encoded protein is CASSVDGGDFTDTQYF.